This TCR beta chain originates from a study of blood T cells in healthy people across ages. Study-level results: TCR beta diversity correlated strongly with naive T cell percentage.

Alongside a J-beta primer mix, a sample-barcoded 5' primer served in a second PCR lasting roughly 6 to 11 cycles. TCRdb redid the calling of the 5' RACE reads with MiXCR, one entry per CDR3 protein. The sample carries roughly 1,500,000 distinct CDR3 sequences, around two fifths recorded once. V shed 10 bases and J 3 bases; nucleotides not matched to a gene: 8. The CDR3 is 13 amino acids. Only a few counts were recorded for this clonotype. Its antigen is still unknown. The chain joins TRBV12-3 or TRBV12-4 to TRBJ1-2, with 7 bases matching TRBD1. Source material: blood. This clonotype originated in a woman between 18 and 29 years old in good health. CDR3 nucleotides: TGTGCCATCGCCGACAGGGCATACTATGGCTACACCTTC. Translating it yields CAIADRAYYGYTF.